This T cell receptor (beta chain) stems from a study of blood T cell repertoires in COVID-19. Looking at the study overall: The United States, Italy and Spain supplied acute and convalescent COVID-19 samples. T cells, B-cell-depleted T cells, or PBMCs provided the cDNA or gDNA that served as material.

The CDR3 is made up of 13 amino acids. V gave up 4 bases and J gave up 7 bases, with 10 bases separating them. Per the authors' pipeline: Amplification of reference gene primers was used by the study to estimate nucleated cell counts. The protocol was immunoSEQ multiplex PCR, while the TCRdb copy is restricted to in-frame clones and leaves out a portion. The V and J calls and clone size are taken from that table; D and trimming were inferred from the DNA. Among a few hundred thousand clones listed, roughly 85% were seen once. The specimen sequenced was peripheral blood. The chain uses TRBV12-3 or TRBV12-4 and TRBJ1-4; a possible D gene is TRBD1 (6 bases). The origin of this receptor is a human donor in a cohort sampled during active COVID-19. In DNA form, the CDR3 reads TGTGCCAGCAGTTATAGGGGGGGTGAAAAACTGTTTTTT. Its protein is CASSYRGGEKLFF.